Shown below are 10 T cell receptor beta chains from a single sample sequenced in a study of blood T cell repertoires in COVID-19. The protocol was immunoSEQ multiplex PCR, while the TCRdb copy is restricted to in-frame clones and leaves out a portion. Among more than 200,000 clones listed, around 82% were seen once. The sequenced sample consisted of peripheral blood. These receptors were collected from a woman at least 80 years old with active or convalescent COVID-19.

This chain connects TRBV27 to TRBJ1-5; 10 nucleotides align to TRBD1. The V and J ends lost 6 bases and 7 bases, in that order; junction bases with no gene match: 9. Germline V lookup: CDR1 MNHEY, CDR2 SMNVEV (reference sequence). There are 15 residues in the CDR3. The CDR3 loop is CASRSGTGEYQPQHF. CDR3 DNA: TGTGCCAGCAGGTCCGGGACAGGGGAATACCAGCCCCAGCATTTT.

The chain has TRBV19 and TRBJ1-1; TRBD1 might be the D (5 bases). V shed 4 bases and J shed 2 bases, with 14 bases lying between them. The CDR3 is 15 amino acids. The germline V gene has CDR1 LNHDA and CDR2 SQIVND (reference sequence). The CDR3 region is CASSRAGTENTEAFF. CDR3 DNA: TGTGCCAGTAGTAGGGCAGGGACTGAAAACACTGAAGCTTTCTTT.

The chain carries TRBV20-1 and TRBJ2-5; D not resolved. Germline V gene sequence: CDR1 DFQATT, CDR2 SNEGSKA (reference sequence). The CDR3 contains 11 residues. The germline V and J ends were trimmed by 6 bases and 5 bases, with 10 bases remaining between them. Written as DNA, the CDR3 is TGCAGTGCCCCGGCGAGGGAGACCCAGTACTTC. This gives the protein CSAPARETQYF.

The CDR3, as DNA: TGTGCCAGCAGCCAAGACCAATCTCCGGGGTACTCCTACGAGCAGTACTTC. Amino acid sequence: CASSQDQSPGYSYEQYF. The V gene is TRBV14, the J gene TRBJ2-7, with D perhaps TRBD2 (5 bases). Trimming took 0 bases from V and 0 from J, leaving 15 bases between them. Per the germline V gene, CDR1 is SGHDN and CDR2 is FVKESK. CDR3 length: 17 residues.

CDR3 loop: CASSQVLTSGIYEQYF. For the CDR3, the DNA is TGTGCCAGCAGCCAAGTTTTAACTAGCGGGATTTACGAGCAGTACTTC. The chain carries TRBV3-1 (or the pseudogene TRBV3-2) and TRBJ2-7; TRBD2 aligns across 10 bases. The CDR3 is 16 amino acids. With V trimmed by 1 base and J by 4 bases, 7 bases remained unmatched. Germline CDR1 reads LGHDT; CDR2 reads YNNKEL (reference sequence).

The chain combines TRBV20-1 with TRBJ1-1, with no clear D. The CDR3 is 11 residues long. Trimming removed 1 base from V and 7 bases from J, with 7 bases in between. The germline V gene encodes CDR1 DFQATT and CDR2 SNEGSKA (reference sequence). As DNA, the CDR3 is TGCAGTGCTAGAGTATCCTTTGAAGCTTTCTTT. Translating it yields CSARVSFEAFF.

The rearrangement links TRBV29-1 to TRBJ2-1; D perhaps matches TRBD2 (5 bases). This CDR3 is 14 amino acids long. V shed 4 bases and J shed 4 bases, with 14 bases lying between them. Per germline, CDR1 SQVTM and CDR2 ANQGSEA. Here the CDR3 reads CSVVLLAPYNEQFF. The CDR3 DNA follows: TGCAGCGTTGTTCTGCTAGCACCGTACAATGAGCAGTTCTTC.

The table lists this clone with a few counts. V and J are TRBV27 and TRBJ2-7; tentative D call: TRBD1 (5 bases). Germline V lookup: CDR1 MNHEY, CDR2 SMNVEV (reference sequence). The CDR3 totals 13 residues. V lost 6 bases, J lost 4 bases, and 13 bases lay in between. CDR3 region: CASRTYQGYEQYF. In DNA, the CDR3 is TGTGCCAGCAGGACATACCAGGGTTACGAGCAGTACTTC.

A few counts support this clone. CDR3 in amino acids: CASSYGGVSYNEQFF. CDR3 DNA: TGTGCCAGCAGTTACGGCGGGGTTTCCTACAATGAGCAGTTCTTC. The rearrangement links TRBV6-2 or TRBV6-3 to TRBJ2-1; D is possibly TRBD2 (6 bases). The CDR3 totals 15 residues. Trimming left V 2 bases short and J 1 base short, with 9 bases between. CDR1 is MNHEY, CDR2 SVGEGT, per germline.

This chain uses TRBV7-9 with TRBJ1-1; maybe TRBD1 (6 bases). Germline V gives CDR1 SEHNR, CDR2 FQNEAQ (reference sequence). Deletions cut 1 base from V and 4 bases from J, with 13 bases between. CDR3 length: 15 residues. CDR3 loop: CASSLDGGRFTEAFF. The CDR3 bases are TGTGCCAGCAGCTTAGACGGGGGGCGGTTCACTGAAGCTTTCTTT.